The 9 T cell receptor beta chains given below trace back to one sample, sequenced in a study of T cell responses to AZD1222 COVID-19 vaccine. Profiled with immunoSEQ multiplex PCR; TCRdb holds only in-frame clones, not every one. Of over 100,000 clones in the sample, roughly 90% were seen once. Material: peripheral blood, obtained on day 0 of AZD1222 vaccination. All receptors derive from an adult in good health.

The rearrangement links TRBV10-2 to TRBJ1-6; 7 bases fit TRBD1. The germline CDR1 and CDR2 sequences are WSHSY and SAAADI. CDR3 length equals 17 residues. Trimming took 1 base from V and 2 from J; bases not matched to a gene: 5. CDR3 residues: CASSELTGSTYNSPLHF. The CDR3 DNA is TGCGCCAGCAGTGAGTTGACAGGGTCGACCTATAATTCACCCCTCCACTTT.

J is TRBJ2-3 and V is TRBV11-1, with D perhaps assigned TRBD1 or TRBD2 (5 bases each). V gave up 1 base and J gave up 1 base, with 9 bases separating them. Germline loops: CDR1 SGHAT, CDR2 FQDESV (reference sequence). CDR3 size: 15 residues. The CDR3 nucleotides are TGTGCCAGCAGCTTAGAGGTGGGGGGCACAGATACGCAGTATTTT. Encoded protein: CASSLEVGGTDTQYF. Full variable domain (missing parts from reference TRBV11-1 and TRBJ2-3): EAEVAQSPRYKITEKSQAVAFWCDPISGHATLYWYRQILGQGPELLVQFQDESVVDDSQLPKDRFSAERLKGVDSTLKIQPAELGDSAMYLCASSLEVGGTDTQYFGPGTRLTVL.

The V and J genes are TRBV7-3 and TRBJ1-2, with TRBD1 matching over 9 bases. Per germline, CDR1 SGHTA and CDR2 FQGTGA. The CDR3 length is 16 residues. The V and J ends lost 5 bases and 8 bases, in that order; junction bases with no gene match: 15. The CDR3 nucleotides read TGTGCCAGCAGCATATCCCCGGGACAGGGTGCTTCGGGCTACACCTTC. It is translated as CASSISPGQGASGYTF.

The sample holds one count of this clone. The V call is TRBV27, the J call TRBJ2-7; 7 bases fit TRBD2. V was clipped by 1 base and J by 4 bases; unmatched bases: 4. CDR3 size: 14 residues. CDR1 and CDR2 from the germline V gene are MNHEY and SMNVEV (reference sequence). The CDR3 is CASSLLSGGYEQYF. CDR3 in DNA: TGTGCCAGCAGTTTATTGTCCGGGGGGTACGAGCAGTACTTC.

The chain links TRBV6-5 to TRBJ1-1; no firm D call. CDR1 MNHEY and CDR2 SVGAGI come from the germline V gene. CDR3 length: 13 amino acids. V was clipped by 6 bases and J by 3 bases, with 11 bases between them. The CDR3 sequence is CASSALTDTEAFF. Here the CDR3 DNA reads TGTGCCAGCAGCGCCTTGACGGACACTGAAGCTTTCTTT.

The V and J genes are TRBV10-3 and TRBJ2-5, with D maybe TRBD2 (5 bases). The CDR3 is made up of 16 amino acids. V was cut by 3 bases and J by 5 bases, with 19 bases left in between. In germline, CDR1 is ENHRY, CDR2 SYGVKD. Here the CDR3 DNA reads TGTGCCATCAGTGACCCCGAGGAGGAGTCCGGGGAGACCCAGTACTTC. Residues: CAISDPEEESGETQYF.

The V and J genes are TRBV5-6 and TRBJ1-1; no clear D. This CDR3 spans 11 amino acids. The V end lost 4 bases, the J end lost 8 bases, and 9 bases lay between the germline ends. Germline-derived CDR1 and CDR2 are SGHDT and YYEEEE. The CDR3 DNA sequence: TGTGCCAGCAGCGGCCAGGTGGAAGCTTTCTTT. This translates into CASSGQVEAFF.

The V call is TRBV5-1, the J call TRBJ1-1, with 8 positions matching TRBD1. Germline-derived CDR1 and CDR2 are SGHRS and YFSETQ. The junction had 5 bases not matched to a gene; V was cut back by 4 bases and J by 0 bases. The CDR3 runs 15 residues. CDR3 bases: TGCGCCAGCAGCCCGCGACAGGGGATGAACACTGAAGCTTTCTTT. Its protein is CASSPRQGMNTEAFF.

The chain recombines TRBV6-5 with TRBJ2-7, with D possibly matching TRBD1 (6 bases). The V gene's germline CDR1 is MNHEY and CDR2 SVGAGI. The CDR3 length is 13 residues. Trimming took off 5 bases at V and 5 bases at J, with 13 bases between the two ends. The CDR3 sequence is CASSTDRLNEQYF. Written as DNA, the CDR3 is TGTGCCAGCAGTACTGACAGGCTCAACGAGCAGTACTTC.